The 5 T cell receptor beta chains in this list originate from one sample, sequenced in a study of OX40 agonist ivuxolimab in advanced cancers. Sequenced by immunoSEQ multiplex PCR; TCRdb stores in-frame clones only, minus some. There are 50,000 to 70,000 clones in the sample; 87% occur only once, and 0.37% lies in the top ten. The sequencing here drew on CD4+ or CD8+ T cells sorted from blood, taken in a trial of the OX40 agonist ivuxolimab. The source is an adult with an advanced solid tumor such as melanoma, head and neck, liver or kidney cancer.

CDR3 loop: CASSNRGRNSGNTIYF. CDR3 sequence (DNA): TGTGCCAGCAGCAACAGGGGGCGGAACTCTGGAAACACCATATATTTT. The chain links TRBV9 to TRBJ1-3, with 9 bases that match TRBD1. In germline, CDR1 is SGDLS, CDR2 YYNGEE. V was pared by 4 bases and J by 0 bases, with 5 bases of the junction left unmatched. The CDR3 has 16 amino acids.

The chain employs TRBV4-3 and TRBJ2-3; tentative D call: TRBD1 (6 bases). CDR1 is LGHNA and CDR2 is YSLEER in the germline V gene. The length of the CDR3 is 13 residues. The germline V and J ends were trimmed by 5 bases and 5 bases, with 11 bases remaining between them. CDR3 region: CASSYRVQDTQYF. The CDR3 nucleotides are TGCGCCAGCAGCTACAGGGTTCAAGATACGCAGTATTTT.

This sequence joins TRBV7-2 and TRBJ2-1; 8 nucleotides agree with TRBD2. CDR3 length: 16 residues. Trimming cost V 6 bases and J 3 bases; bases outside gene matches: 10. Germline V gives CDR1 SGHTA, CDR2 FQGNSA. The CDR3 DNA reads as TGTGCCAGCAGGTCCATTAGCGGGATCAACTACAATGAGCAGTTCTTC. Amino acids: CASRSISGINYNEQFF.

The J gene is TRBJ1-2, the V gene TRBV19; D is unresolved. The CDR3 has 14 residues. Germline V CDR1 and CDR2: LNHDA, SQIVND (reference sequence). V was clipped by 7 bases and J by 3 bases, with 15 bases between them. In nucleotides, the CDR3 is TGTGCCAGTACTGCGAGGGAGGGCTACTATGGCTACACCTTC. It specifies CASTAREGYYGYTF.

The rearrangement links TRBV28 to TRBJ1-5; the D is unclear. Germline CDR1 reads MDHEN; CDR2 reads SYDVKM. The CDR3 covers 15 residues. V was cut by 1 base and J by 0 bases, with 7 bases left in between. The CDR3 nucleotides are TGTGCCAGCAGTTTATTTGCCGTTAGCAATCAGCCCCAGCATTTT. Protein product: CASSLFAVSNQPQHF.